The next 2 T cell receptor beta chains were all read from a single sample in a study of cytomegalovirus exposure and HLA in healthy donors listed by TCRdb under 2017. Library preparation was by the immunoSEQ multiplex PCR assay. The multiplex PCR relied on a mix of 60 forward primers for TCR Vbeta segments and 13 reverse primers for TCR Jbeta segments. Held by TCRdb, this immuneACCESS table contains in-frame sequences only and omits some clones. Under half of the omission traces to an unresolved V gene where checked; the cause of the rest is unknown. The sample has 200,000 to 250,000 clones on record, 70% to 90% of them singletons. The top ten constitute about 1.2% of the sample. What was sequenced was PBMCs. Receptor source: a human donor in good health.

On this clone: Compared with germline, one end of the junction differs, possibly owing to a read error. The V and J genes are TRBV6-7 and TRBJ2-1; TRBD2 matches at 12 bases. TRBV6-7 is an ORF, with its function uncertain. The CDR3 has 16 residues. CDR3 sequence (DNA): TGTGTCAGCGTCTTTTGGCAGACTAGCGGGAGTGGTGAGCAGTTCTTC. This translates into CVSVFWQTSGSGEQFF.

The V and J genes are TRBV5-4 and TRBJ2-7, with 10 bases fitting TRBD1. The CDR3 has 14 amino acids. V shed 5 bases and J 7 bases; nucleotides not matched to a gene: 9. Germline values: CDR1 SGHNT, CDR2 YYREEE (reference sequence). CDR3 residues: CASRDGTGASEQYF. Here the CDR3 DNA reads TGTGCCAGCAGGGACGGGACAGGGGCGAGTGAGCAGTACTTC.